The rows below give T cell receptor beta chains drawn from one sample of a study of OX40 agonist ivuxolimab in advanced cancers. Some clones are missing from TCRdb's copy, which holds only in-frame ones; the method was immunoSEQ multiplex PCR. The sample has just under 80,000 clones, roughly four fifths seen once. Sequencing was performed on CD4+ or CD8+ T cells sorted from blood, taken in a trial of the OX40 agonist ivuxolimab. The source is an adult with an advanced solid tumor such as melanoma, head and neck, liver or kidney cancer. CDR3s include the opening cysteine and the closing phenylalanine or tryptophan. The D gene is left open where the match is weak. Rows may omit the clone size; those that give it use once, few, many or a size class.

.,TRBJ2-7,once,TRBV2,CATSGRSYEQYF,TGTGCCACCAGCGGACGATCCTACGAGCAGTACTTC
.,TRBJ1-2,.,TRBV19,CASSISQGQSYGYTF,TGTGCCAGTAGTATCTCCCAGGGGCAGAGCTATGGCTACACCTTC
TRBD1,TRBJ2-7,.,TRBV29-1,CSVGAPGQGPYEQYF,TGCAGCGTTGGAGCCCCGGGACAGGGTCCCTACGAGCAGTACTTC
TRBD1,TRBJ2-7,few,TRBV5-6,CASSLGQGMREQYF,TGTGCCAGCAGCTTGGGACAGGGAATGCGCGAGCAGTACTTC
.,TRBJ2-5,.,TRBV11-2,CASSLDRLTPQYF,TGTGCCAGCAGCTTAGATCGATTGACGCCCCAGTACTTC
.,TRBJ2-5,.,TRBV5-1,CASSLGTETQYF,TGCGCCAGCAGCTTGGGCACAGAGACCCAGTACTTC
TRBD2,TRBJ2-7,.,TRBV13,CASSFSGLVRYEQYF,TGTGCCAGCAGCTTTTCGGGACTAGTCCGTTACGAGCAGTACTTC
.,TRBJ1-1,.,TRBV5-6,CASSLGVRAFF,TGTGCCAGCAGCCTAGGGGTAAGAGCTTTCTTT
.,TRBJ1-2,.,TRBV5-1,CASSFDQGGYTF,TGCGCCAGCAGCTTTGATCAGGGCGGCTACACCTTC
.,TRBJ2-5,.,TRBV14,CASSQVGGQTQYF,TGTGCCAGCAGCCAAGTGGGTGGTCAGACCCAGTACTTC
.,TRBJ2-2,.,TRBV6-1,CASSEILTGELFF,TGTGCCAGCAGTGAAATTCTAACCGGGGAGCTGTTTTTT
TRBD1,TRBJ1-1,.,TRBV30,CAWSVRDREAFF,TGTGCCTGGAGTGTCCGGGACAGAGAAGCTTTCTTT
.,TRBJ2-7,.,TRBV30,CAWSVGGYEQYF,TGTGCCTGGAGTGTCGGGGGATACGAGCAGTACTTC
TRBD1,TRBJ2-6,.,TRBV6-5,CASSSLQGNGANVLTF,TGTGCCAGCAGTTCATTACAGGGGAACGGGGCCAACGTCCTGACTTTC
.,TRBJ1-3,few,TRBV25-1,CASARTALGSGNTIYF,TGTGCCAGCGCGAGGACAGCCTTAGGCTCTGGAAACACCATATATTTT
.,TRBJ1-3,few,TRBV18,CASSPLPRGNTIYF,TGTGCCAGCTCACCTCTCCCACGTGGAAACACCATATATTTT
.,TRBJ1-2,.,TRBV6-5,CASSYQGRASYGYTF,TGTGCCAGCAGTTACCAGGGCAGGGCTAGCTATGGCTACACCTTC
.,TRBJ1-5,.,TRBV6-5,CASSYGGSVQPQHF,TGTGCCAGCAGTTACGGAGGAAGCGTTCAGCCCCAGCATTTT